The source of this T cell receptor beta chain is a study of identical twins (dated by TCRdb to 2015 to 2016). At the level of the whole study: To test whether fetal clonotypes persist, this study deep-sequenced TCR alpha and beta repertoires from monozygotic twins, from unrelated adults of various ages, and from cord blood. Replicate twin experiments were performed at different times using different library preparation protocols to rule out contamination.

V lost 1 base and J lost 0 bases; the stretch between them is 6 bases long. CDR1 and CDR2, per the germline V gene, are SGHRS and YFSETQ. CDR3 length: 14 amino acids, cysteine to phenylalanine. Left in the record is the CDR3 DNA by itself, 42 bases read in frame from the first base. Summary of the overall study and its limitations: Abundant cord blood beta clonotypes had fewer insertions, young adult naive repertoires showed a similar but weaker trend, and memory repertoires showed no such trend. In beta out-of-frame sequences, excess twin sharing was weaker, because having fewer shared sequences lowered the signal-to-noise ratio. Out-of-frame TCR alpha sharing in monozygotic twins was systematically underestimated by recombination models, whereas sharing between unrelated individuals was in agreement with the recombination models. Because the same donors could not be followed over many years, conclusions were based on cross-sectional statistical analysis. Invariant T cells such as MAIT and iNKT could partly confound zero-insertion analyses, although diverse VJ usage argued against such confounding for most clonotypes. Compared with coincidental sharing between unrelated individuals, an excess of low generation-probability sequences was observed among out-of-frame TCR alpha sequences shared between twins.

The table lists this clonotype with a few counts. This receptor's antigen is unknown. No base quality values were provided; no much bigger clone lies one nucleotide off. Every donor was a healthy Caucasian. The twin cohort consisted of three pairs of female monozygotic twins, all aged about 18 to 29 years. RNA for TCR libraries was isolated from peripheral blood mononuclear cells. Libraries were constructed by 5' RACE. The instrument was an Illumina HiSeq 2000. Template switching added a universal primer binding site, and the final cDNA carried a unique molecular identifier that allowed TCR cDNA molecules to be counted accurately. Specific primers in the conserved constant-segment region were used to synthesize first-strand cDNA for the TCR alpha and beta chains. To control for contamination, every cDNA library was double barcoded, receiving both a SMART-Mk sample barcode and Illumina barcodes. TruSeq adapter sequences along with Illumina sample barcodes were introduced in two successive PCR steps. Sequencing of the TCR alpha and beta cDNA libraries was done on the Illumina HiSeq platform using custom primers. From the authors' description of their analysis: MiGEC processed the raw reads to extract unique molecular identifiers, while MiXCR was used to determine the CDR3 positions. For each individual, recombination models were inferred using an EM algorithm with the repgenHMM and IGoR tools. Shared clonotype analysis was performed with the tcR package in R, normalizing sharing by the product of cloneset sizes. Out-of-frame nonproductive sequences were analyzed to study raw recombination free of thymic and clonal selection effects. The public reads were reanalyzed by TCRdb: fastp trimming at Q25, MiXCR alignment, in-frame beta chains only. Rows are combined by CDR3 protein, so each entry shows the most common genes and DNA. These V and J calls derive from TCRdb rather than the authors' analysis. The sample table holds 700,000 or so distinct CDR3 sequences, of which about 9.4% were seen once. 0.75% to 1% of the sample is held by the ten biggest clonotypes.

These data were likewise used in another study, on yellow fever vaccine responses in identical twins. Reported in the second study: The authors reported that the T cell response to vaccination in identical twins appeared partly convergent and partly personalized. In identical twins, the study followed T cell clones that responded to the vaccine with precision.

The sample taken for sequencing was PBMCs. The receptor was isolated from a woman aged 18 to 35 in good health. The V and J segments used are TRBV5-1 and TRBJ2-3; the D gene remains uncertain. The CDR3 region: CASSLIQSTDTQYF. The DNA sequence is as follows: TGCGCCAGCAGCTTGATACAGAGCACAGATACGCAGTATTTT.